This T cell receptor (beta chain) was sequenced during a study of radiotherapy plus CTLA-4 blockade in lung cancer (dated by TCRdb to 2017 to 2018). Turning to the overall study: Objective responses occurred in about 19% of enrolled patients, and around 30% achieved disease control. The full study reports these points: TCR clones derived from tumors expanded in peripheral blood after treatment with radiotherapy and ipilimumab. The strongest predictors of response, as reported, were early dynamic changes in blood T cell clones along with a rise in serum interferon-beta after radiation.

The library was built by means of the immunoSEQ multiplex PCR assay. In TCRdb, the immuneACCESS table is reduced to in-frame sequences with V and J assigned. These tables do not hold every clone; where another copy was compared, an unresolved V gene accounts for under half, and the others remain unexplained. In this sample the table shows tens of thousands of clones, approximately 83% of which occur a single time. More than 2% of the sample is in the top ten clones. This clone has a handful of counts. Its antigen specificity is not known. Per-base quality was not reported, and no clone a single base away is much larger than it. Including the terminal cysteine and phenylalanine, the CDR3 comprises 14 residues. Only the CDR3 DNA stays, 42 bases, in frame from base 1. The V and J ends are trimmed by 8 bases and 6 bases, leaving 16 bases between them. Looking up the germline V gene yields CDR1 MNHNS and CDR2 SASEGT.

In this study, focal radiation therapy paired with CTLA-4 blockade (ipilimumab) was tested in patients who had chemo-refractory metastatic non-small-cell lung cancer. The sample here was peripheral blood, taken from a patient treated with radiotherapy plus ipilimumab. The sequence joins TRBV6-1 to TRBJ1-4; the best D guess is TRBD1, with 6 bases matching. This clonotype was sampled from a human donor with non-small cell lung cancer who had a partial response to radiotherapy plus ipilimumab. The CDR3 protein is CASRTGGPYEKLFF. The DNA sequence reads TGTGCCAGCCGAACGGGGGGGCCCTATGAAAAACTGTTTTTT.